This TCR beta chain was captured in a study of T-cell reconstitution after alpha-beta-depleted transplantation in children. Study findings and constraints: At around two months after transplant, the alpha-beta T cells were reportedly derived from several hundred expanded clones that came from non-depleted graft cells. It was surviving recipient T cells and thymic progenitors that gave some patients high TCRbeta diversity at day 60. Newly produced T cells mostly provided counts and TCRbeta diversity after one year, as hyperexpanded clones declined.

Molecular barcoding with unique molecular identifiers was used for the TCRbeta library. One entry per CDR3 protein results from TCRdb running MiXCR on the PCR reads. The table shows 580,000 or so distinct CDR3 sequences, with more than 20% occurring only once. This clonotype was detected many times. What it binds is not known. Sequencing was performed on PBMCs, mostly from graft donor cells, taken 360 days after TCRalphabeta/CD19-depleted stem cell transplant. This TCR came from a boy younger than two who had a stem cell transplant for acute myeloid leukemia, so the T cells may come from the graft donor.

Written as DNA, the CDR3 is TGTGCCATCAGTGAGTCCACAGATTATGAAGCTTTCTTT. It is translated as CAISESTDYEAFF. V and J are TRBV10-3 and TRBJ1-1; D not resolved. Germline V gives CDR1 ENHRY, CDR2 SYGVKD. The V end was cut by 0 bases, the J end by 7 bases, with 9 bases between. The CDR3 is 13 amino acids.